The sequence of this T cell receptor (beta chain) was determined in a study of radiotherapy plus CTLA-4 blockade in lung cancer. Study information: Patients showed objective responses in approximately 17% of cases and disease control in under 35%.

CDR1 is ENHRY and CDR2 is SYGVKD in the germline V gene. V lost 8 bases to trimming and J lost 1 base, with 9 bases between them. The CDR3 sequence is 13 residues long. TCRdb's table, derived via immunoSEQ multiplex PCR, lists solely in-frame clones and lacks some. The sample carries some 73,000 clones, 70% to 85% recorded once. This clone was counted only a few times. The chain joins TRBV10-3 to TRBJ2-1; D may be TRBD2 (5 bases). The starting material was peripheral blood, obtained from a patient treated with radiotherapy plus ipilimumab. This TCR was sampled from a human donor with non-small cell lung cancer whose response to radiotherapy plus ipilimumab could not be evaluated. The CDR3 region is CAIGSGSYNEQFF. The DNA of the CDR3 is TGTGCCATCGGCTCGGGGTCCTACAATGAGCAGTTCTTC.